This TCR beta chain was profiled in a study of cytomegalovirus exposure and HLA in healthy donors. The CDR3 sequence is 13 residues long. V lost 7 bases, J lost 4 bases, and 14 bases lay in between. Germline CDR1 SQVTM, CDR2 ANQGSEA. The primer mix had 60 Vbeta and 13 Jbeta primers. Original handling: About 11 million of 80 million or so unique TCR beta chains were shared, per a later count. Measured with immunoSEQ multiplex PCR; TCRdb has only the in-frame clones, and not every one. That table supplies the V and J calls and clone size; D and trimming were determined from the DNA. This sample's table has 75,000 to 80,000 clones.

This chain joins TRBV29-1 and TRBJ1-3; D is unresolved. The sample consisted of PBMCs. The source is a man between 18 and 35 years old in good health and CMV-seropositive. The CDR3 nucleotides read TGCAGCGCTGGAGGAGGTGCAGGAAACACCATATATTTT. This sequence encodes CSAGGGAGNTIYF. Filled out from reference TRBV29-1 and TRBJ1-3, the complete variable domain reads SAVISQKPSRDICQRGTSLTIQCQVDSQVTMMFWYRQQPGQSLTLIATANQGSEATYESGFVIDKFPISRPNLTFSTLTVSNMSPEDSSIYLCSAGGGAGNTIYFGEGSWLTVV.